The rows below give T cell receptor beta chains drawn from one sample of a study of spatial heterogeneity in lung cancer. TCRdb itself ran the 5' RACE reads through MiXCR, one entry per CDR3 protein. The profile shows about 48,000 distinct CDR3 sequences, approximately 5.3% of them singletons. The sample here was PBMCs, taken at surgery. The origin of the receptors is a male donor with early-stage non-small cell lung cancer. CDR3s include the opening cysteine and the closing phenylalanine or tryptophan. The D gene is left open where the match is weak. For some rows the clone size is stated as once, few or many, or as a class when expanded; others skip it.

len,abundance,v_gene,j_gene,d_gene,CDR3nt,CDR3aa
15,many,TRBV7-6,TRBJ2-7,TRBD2,TGTGCCAGCAGCTTAGAGGGACTAGCGAGTTACGAGCAGTACTTC,CASSLEGLASYEQYF
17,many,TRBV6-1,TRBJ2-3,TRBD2,TGTGCCAGCAGCGAGCCGTCGACTAGCGGGAGCCCAGATACGCAGTATTTT,CASSEPSTSGSPDTQYF
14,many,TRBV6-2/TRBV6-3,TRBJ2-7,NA,TGTGCCAGCAGTGTTTGGCCCCAGCGGCTACAGCAGTACTTC,CASSVWPQRLQQYF
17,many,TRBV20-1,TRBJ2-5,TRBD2,TGCAGTGCTAGAGATGGCCGAGCGGGAGGAACCCAAGAGACCCAGTACTTC,CSARDGRAGGTQETQYF
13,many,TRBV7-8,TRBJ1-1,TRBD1,TGTGCCAGCAGCTCGGGACAGGCCACTGAAGCTTTCTTT,CASSSGQATEAFF
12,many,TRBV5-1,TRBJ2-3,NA,TGCGCCAGCAGCTTGGAGTTGGATACGCAGTATTTT,CASSLELDTQYF
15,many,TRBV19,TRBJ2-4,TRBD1,TGTGCCAGTAGTAGTACAGGGGTAGCCAAAAACATTCAGTACTTC,CASSSTGVAKNIQYF
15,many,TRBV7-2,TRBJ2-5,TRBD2,TGTGCCAGCAGCTTAATGTGGGGGGGGCAAGAGACCCAGTACTTC,CASSLMWGGQETQYF
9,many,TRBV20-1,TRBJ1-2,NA,TGCAGTGCTCTCTATGGCTACACCTTC,CSALYGYTF
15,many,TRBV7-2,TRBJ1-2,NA,TGTGCCAGCAGCTTAGGGGACCCCCAGTACTATGGCTACACCTTC,CASSLGDPQYYGYTF
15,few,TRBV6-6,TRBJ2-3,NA,TGTGCCAGCAGTTACTCCGGCGGGCGTTCAGATACGCAGTATTTT,CASSYSGGRSDTQYF
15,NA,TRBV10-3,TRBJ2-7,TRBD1,TGTGCCATCAGGGCGGACAGGGGGAATCAGTACGAGCAGTACTTC,CAIRADRGNQYEQYF
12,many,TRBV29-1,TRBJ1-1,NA,TGCAGCGTTGAAGGGAGAAACACTGAAGCTTTCTTT,CSVEGRNTEAFF
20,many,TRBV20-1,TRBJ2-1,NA,TGCAGTGCTAGAGGGGAAGGCGGTTGGGGAGCCCCTATGTCCTACAATGAGCAGTTCTTC,CSARGEGGWGAPMSYNEQFF
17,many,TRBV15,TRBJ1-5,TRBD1,TGTGCCACCAGCAGAGAGAGGGTACAGGGGAACAATCAGCCCCAGCATTTT,CATSRERVQGNNQPQHF
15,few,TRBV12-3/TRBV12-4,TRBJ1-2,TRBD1,TGTGCCAGCAGTTTAGCGGCAGGGGGAAACTATGGCTACACCTTC,CASSLAAGGNYGYTF